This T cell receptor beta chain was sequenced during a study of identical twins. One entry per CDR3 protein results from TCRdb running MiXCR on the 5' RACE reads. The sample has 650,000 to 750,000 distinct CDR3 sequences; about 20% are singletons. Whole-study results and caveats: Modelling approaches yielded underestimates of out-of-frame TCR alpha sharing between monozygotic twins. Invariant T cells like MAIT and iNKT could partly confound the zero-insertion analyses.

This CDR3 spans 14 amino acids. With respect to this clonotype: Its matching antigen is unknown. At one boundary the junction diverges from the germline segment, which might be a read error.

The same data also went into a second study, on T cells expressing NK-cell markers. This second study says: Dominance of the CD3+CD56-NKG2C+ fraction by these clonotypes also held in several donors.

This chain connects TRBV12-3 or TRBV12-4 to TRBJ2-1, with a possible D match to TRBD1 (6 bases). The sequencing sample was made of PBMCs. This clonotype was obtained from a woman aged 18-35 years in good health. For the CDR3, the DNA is TGTCCCAGCAGCCACAGGGACGTCAACAATGAGCAGTTCTTC. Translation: CPSSHRDVNNEQFF.